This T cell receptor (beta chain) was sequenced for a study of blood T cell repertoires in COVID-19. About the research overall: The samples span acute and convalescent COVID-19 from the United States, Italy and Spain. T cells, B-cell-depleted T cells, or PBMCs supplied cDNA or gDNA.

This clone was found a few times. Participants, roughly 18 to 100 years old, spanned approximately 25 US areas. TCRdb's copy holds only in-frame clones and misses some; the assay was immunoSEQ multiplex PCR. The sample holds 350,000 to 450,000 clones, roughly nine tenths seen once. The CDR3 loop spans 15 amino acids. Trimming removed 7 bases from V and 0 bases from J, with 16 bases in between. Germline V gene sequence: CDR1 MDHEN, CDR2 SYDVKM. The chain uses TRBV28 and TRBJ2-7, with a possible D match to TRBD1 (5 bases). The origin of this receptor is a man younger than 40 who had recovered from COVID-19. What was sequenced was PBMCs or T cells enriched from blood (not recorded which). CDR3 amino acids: CASIESRDSSYEQYF. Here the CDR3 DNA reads TGTGCCAGCATAGAGAGCAGGGATAGCTCCTACGAGCAGTACTTC.